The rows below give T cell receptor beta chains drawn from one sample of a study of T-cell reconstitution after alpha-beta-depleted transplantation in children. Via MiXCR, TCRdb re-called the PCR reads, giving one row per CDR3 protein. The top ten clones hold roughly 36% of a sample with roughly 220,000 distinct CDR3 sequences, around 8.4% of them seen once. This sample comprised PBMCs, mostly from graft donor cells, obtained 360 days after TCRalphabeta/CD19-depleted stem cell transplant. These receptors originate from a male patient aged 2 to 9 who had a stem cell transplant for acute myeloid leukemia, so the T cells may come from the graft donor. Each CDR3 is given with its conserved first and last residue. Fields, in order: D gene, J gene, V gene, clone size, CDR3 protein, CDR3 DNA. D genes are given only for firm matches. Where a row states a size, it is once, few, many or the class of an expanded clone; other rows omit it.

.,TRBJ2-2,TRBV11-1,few,CASSSDFPGELFF,TGTGCCAGCAGCTCCGATTTCCCCGGGGAGCTGTTTTTT
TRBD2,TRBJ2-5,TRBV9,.,CASSVSSGQQETQYF,TGTGCCAGCAGCGTAAGTAGCGGGCAACAAGAGACCCAGTACTTC
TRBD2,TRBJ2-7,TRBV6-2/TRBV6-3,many,CASRRIAGGPDEQYF,TGTGCCAGCAGACGAATAGCGGGAGGGCCGGATGAGCAGTACTTC
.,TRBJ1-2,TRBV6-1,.,CASRRGGLRGYTF,TGTGCCAGCCGGCGGGGGGGCCTGCGAGGCTACACCTTC
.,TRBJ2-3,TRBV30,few,CAWRPKSTDTQYF,TGTGCCTGGAGGCCGAAGAGCACAGATACGCAGTATTTT
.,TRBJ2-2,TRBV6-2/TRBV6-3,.,CASSYPNTGELFF,TGTGCCAGCAGTTACCCTAACACCGGGGAGCTGTTTTTT
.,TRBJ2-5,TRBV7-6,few,CASRVAETQYF,TGTGCCAGCAGAGTAGCGGAGACCCAGTACTTC
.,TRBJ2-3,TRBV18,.,CASRRALSTDTQYF,TGTGCCAGCCGTAGGGCCCTCAGCACAGATACGCAGTATTTT
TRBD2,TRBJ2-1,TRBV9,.,CASSPRTSHEQFF,TGTGCCAGCAGCCCCAGGACTAGCCATGAGCAGTTCTTC
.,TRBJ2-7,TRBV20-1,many,CSARGLSYDEQYF,TGCAGTGCTAGAGGTTTATCCTACGACGAGCAGTACTTC
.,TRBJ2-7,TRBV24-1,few,CATSVYTYEQYF,TGTGCCACCAGTGTTTATACCTACGAGCAGTACTTC
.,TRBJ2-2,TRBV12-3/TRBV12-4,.,CASSTLAVQGTGELFF,TGTGCCAGCAGTACCTTAGCGGTTCAGGGGACCGGGGAGCTGTTTTTT
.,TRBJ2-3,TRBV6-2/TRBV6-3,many,CASSALSRTGTDTQYF,TGTGCCAGCAGTGCCCTTAGTAGGACTGGCACAGATACGCAGTATTTT
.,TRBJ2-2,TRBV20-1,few,CSARGTPTGELFF,TGCAGTGCTAGGGGGACACCCACCGGGGAGCTGTTTTTT
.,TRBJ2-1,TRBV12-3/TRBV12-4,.,CASRFQGRGNRVKNEQFF,TGTGCCAGCAGATTCCAGGGGCGGGGCAATCGGGTTAAGAATGAGCAGTTCTTC
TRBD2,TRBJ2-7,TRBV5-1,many,CASSLGGGFYEQYF,TGCGCCAGCAGCTTGGGGGGGGGATTCTACGAGCAGTACTTC
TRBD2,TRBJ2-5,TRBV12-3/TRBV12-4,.,CACTLGLASGGFPETQYF,TGTGCCTGCACCCTGGGACTAGCGAGCGGCGGTTTCCCAGAGACCCAGTACTTC
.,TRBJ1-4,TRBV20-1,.,CSARRTATNEKLFF,TGCAGTGCTAGACGGACAGCAACTAATGAAAAACTGTTTTTT
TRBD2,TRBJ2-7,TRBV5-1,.,CASSFTSGRREQYF,TGCGCCAGCAGCTTCACTAGCGGGAGGAGAGAGCAGTACTTC
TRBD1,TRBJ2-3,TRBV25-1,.,CASSEQGALASDTQYF,TGTGCCAGCAGTGAACAGGGGGCCCTAGCCTCAGATACGCAGTATTTT
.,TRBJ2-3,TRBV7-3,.,CASSLTAASTDTQYF,TGTGCCAGCAGCTTAACGGCAGCCAGCACAGATACGCAGTATTTT
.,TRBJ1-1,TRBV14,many,CASSQIDTLGTEAFF,TGTGCCAGCAGCCAAATCGACACATTGGGCACTGAAGCTTTCTTT
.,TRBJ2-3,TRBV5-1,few,CASSLQTGKGTDTQYF,TGCGCCAGCAGCTTGCAGACAGGAAAGGGCACAGATACGCAGTATTTT
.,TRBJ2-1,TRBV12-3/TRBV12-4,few,CASSFSGPTYNEQFF,TGTGCCAGCAGTTTTTCGGGTCCTACCTACAATGAGCAGTTCTTC
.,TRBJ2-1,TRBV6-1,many,CASSPYWGSSYNEQFF,TGTGCCAGCAGTCCATATTGGGGGAGCTCCTACAATGAGCAGTTCTTC
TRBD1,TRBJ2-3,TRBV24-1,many,CATSSTSTGADTQYF,TGTGCCACCAGTTCAACCAGTACAGGGGCAGATACGCAGTATTTT
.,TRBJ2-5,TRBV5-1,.,CASSPTVYQETQYF,TGCGCCAGCAGCCCTACAGTATACCAAGAGACCCAGTACTTC
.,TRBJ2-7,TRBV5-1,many,CASSLGDTSSYEQYF,TGCGCCAGCAGCTTGGGGGACACCAGCTCCTACGAGCAGTACTTC
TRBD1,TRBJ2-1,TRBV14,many,CASSHRDRGFDEQFF,TGTGCCAGCAGCCACCGGGACAGGGGATTCGATGAGCAGTTCTTC
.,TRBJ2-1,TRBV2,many,CASSEYRVNEQFF,TGTGCCAGCAGTGAGTATAGGGTCAATGAGCAGTTCTTC
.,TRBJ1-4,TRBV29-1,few,CSVVGPNEKLFF,TGCAGCGTTGTTGGCCCTAATGAAAAACTGTTTTTT
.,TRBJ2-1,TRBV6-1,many,CASSHGQSSYNEQFF,TGTGCCAGCAGCCACGGACAGAGCTCCTACAATGAGCAGTTCTTC
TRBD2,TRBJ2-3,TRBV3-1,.,CASSQGPSGGDTQYF,TGTGCCAGCAGCCAAGGTCCTAGCGGGGGTGATACGCAGTATTTT
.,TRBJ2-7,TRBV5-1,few,CASSPGLNSYEQYF,TGCGCCAGCAGCCCAGGACTCAACTCCTACGAGCAGTACTTC
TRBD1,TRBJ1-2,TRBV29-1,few,CSVGTGGNYGYTF,TGCAGCGTTGGGACAGGGGGCAACTATGGCTACACCTTC
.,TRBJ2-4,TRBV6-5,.,CASSYELAKNIQYF,TGTGCCAGCAGTTACGAGCTAGCCAAAAACATTCAGTACTTC
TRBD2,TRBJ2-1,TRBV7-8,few,CASSLAPKTSDEQFF,TGTGCCAGCAGCTTAGCGCCGAAGACTAGCGATGAGCAGTTCTTC
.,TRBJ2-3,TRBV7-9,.,CASSFLSTTIDTQYF,TGTGCCAGCAGCTTCCTCTCTACCACCATAGATACGCAGTATTTT
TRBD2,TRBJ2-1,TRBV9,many,CASSPTGTRTDEQFF,TGTGCCAGCAGCCCCACCGGGACTAGGACCGATGAGCAGTTCTTC
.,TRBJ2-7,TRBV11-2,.,CASSLTGNSYEQYF,TGTGCCAGCAGCTTAACCGGAAACTCCTACGAGCAGTACTTC